The clone carrying this TCR beta chain has ten or more counts. The sample is drawn from a study of early T cells in non-severe SARS-CoV-2 infection. CDR3 length: 14 residues. CDR1 MDHEN and CDR2 SYDVKM come from the germline V gene. The ends lost 5 bases at V and 2 bases at J; junction bases unmatched: 5. TCRdb fed the 5' RACE reads into MiXCR, producing one record per CDR3 protein. This table has about 40,000 distinct CDR3 sequences, roughly 5% appearing once. Material: whole blood. The sequence came from an adult who was a healthcare worker with PCR-confirmed SARS-CoV-2 infection or an uninfected control (not recorded which). The chain joins TRBV28 to TRBJ2-5, with 7 positions matching TRBD1. The CDR3 protein is CASSPSGQQETQYF. The CDR3 DNA reads TGTGCCAGCAGTCCATCGGGACAGCAAGAGACCCAGTACTTC.